These 2 T cell receptor beta chains were all obtained from the same sample, sequenced in a study of blood T cell repertoires in COVID-19. Assay used: immunoSEQ multiplex PCR; TCRdb lists only in-frame clones, some missing. The sample comprises more than 100,000 clones, over 65% of which are singletons, and 3.5% to 5.5% rests with the top ten. The specimen was peripheral blood. Receptors were obtained from a woman aged 70-85 years with acute or convalescent COVID-19.

This clone was counted only a few times. CDR3 loop: CASSFPSGGDSETQYF. DNA of the CDR3: TGTGCCAGCAGCTTCCCTAGCGGGGGGGACTCAGAGACCCAGTACTTC. The chain combines TRBV5-4 with TRBJ2-5, with TRBD2 matching over 12 bases. The CDR3 runs 16 residues. The germline gives CDR1 SGHNT, CDR2 YYREEE (reference sequence). J lost 4 bases, V lost 2 bases, and 6 bases had no gene match.

The chain links TRBV6-5 to TRBJ1-6, with a weak D call TRBD1 (6 bases). This CDR3 has 14 residues. Trimming took 6 bases from V and 10 from J, leaving 16 bases between them. CDR1 and CDR2 (germline): MNHEY, SVGAGI. In nucleotides, the CDR3 is TGTGCCAGCAGACTTACAGGGAAAAGCTCACCCCTCCACTTT. Its protein is CASRLTGKSSPLHF.